This T cell receptor (beta chain) originates from a study of CD8+ T cells in alopecia areata. Per the germline V gene, CDR1 is LGHNA and CDR2 is YNFKEQ. The V end lost 0 bases, the J end lost 9 bases, and 3 bases lay between the germline ends. The CDR3 is 11 residues long. RNA, once extracted, was reverse transcribed into cDNA for use as the sequencing template. The repertoire was sequenced with immunoSEQ multiplex PCR; TCRdb's copy has only in-frame clones and lacks some. Of about 200,000 clones listed, around three fifths are singletons. The receptor was derived from a human donor with alopecia areata. The chain has TRBV4-2 and TRBJ2-1; D gene ambiguous. The sample was CD4+ T cells sorted from blood, taken at week 0. CDR3 amino acids: CASSQEREQFF. DNA for the CDR3: TGTGCCAGCAGCCAAGAACGTGAGCAGTTCTTC.